The 22 T cell receptor beta chains listed next were all sequenced from one sample in a study of T cell responses to AZD1222 COVID-19 vaccine. TCRdb's copy holds only in-frame clones and misses some; the assay was immunoSEQ multiplex PCR. This table has 130,000 to 150,000 clones, around nine tenths appearing once. This sample comprised peripheral blood, obtained on day 0 of AZD1222 vaccination. The receptors originated from an adult in good health.

The chain joins TRBV7-9 to TRBJ2-7, with 7 bases matching TRBD2. Germline V lookup: CDR1 SEHNR, CDR2 FQNEAQ (reference sequence). The CDR3 extends over 15 amino acids. The V and J ends lost 1 base and 0 bases, in that order; junction bases with no gene match: 3. CDR3 amino acids: CASSLGAGSSYEQYF. CDR3 sequence (DNA): TGTGCCAGCAGCTTAGGAGCGGGGAGCTCCTACGAGCAGTACTTC.

The chain links TRBV21-1 to TRBJ1-2; TRBD1 is taken as the D call from the table, unchecked against the DNA. TRBV21-1 is a pseudogene locus. CDR3 size: 14 residues. CDR3 amino acids: CASEGDRGFYGYTF. CDR3 nucleotides: TGTGCCAGCGAGGGGGACAGGGGATTCTATGGCTACACCTTC.

This chain joins TRBV28 and TRBJ2-2; D is undetermined. The germline V and J ends were trimmed by 7 bases and 4 bases, with 7 bases remaining between them. This CDR3 has 12 amino acids. Germline V CDR1 and CDR2: MDHEN, SYDVKM. This CDR3 is CASTTFTGELFF. The CDR3 DNA is TGTGCCAGCACCACCTTCACCGGGGAGCTGTTTTTT.

V is TRBV18 and J is TRBJ1-1, with 10 bases matching TRBD1. Germline V gene lookup returns CDR1 KGHSH and CDR2 LQKENI. The CDR3 extends over 15 amino acids. V was clipped by 2 bases and J by 5 bases; unmatched bases: 5. CDR3 region: CASSPGQGGLTEAFF. As DNA, the CDR3 is TGTGCCAGCTCACCAGGACAGGGGGGTCTTACTGAAGCTTTCTTT.

The chain combines TRBV28 with TRBJ2-7; no clear D. Per germline, CDR1 MDHEN and CDR2 SYDVKM. The CDR3 is made up of 13 amino acids. Trimming left V 1 base short and J 2 bases short, with 6 bases between. The chain's CDR3 is CASSLSTPYEQYF. The DNA for the CDR3 is TGTGCCAGCAGTTTATCGACTCCCTACGAGCAGTACTTC.

The genes are TRBV4-2 and TRBJ2-1, with D tentatively TRBD2 (6 bases). The CDR3 totals 16 residues. The germline CDR1 and CDR2 sequences are LGHNA and YNFKEQ. The V end lost 4 bases, the J end lost 4 bases, and 17 bases lay between the germline ends. CDR3 amino acids: CASSRDESGSYNEQFF. Written as DNA, the CDR3 is TGTGCCAGCAGCCGAGACGAAAGCGGGTCTTACAATGAGCAGTTCTTC.

This clone has only one observation. V usage is TRBV4-3 and J usage is TRBJ2-1; 7 bases are shared with TRBD2. After removal of 3 bases from V and 8 bases from J, the junction contained 4 bases not matched to a gene. CDR3 size: 13 residues. The germline V gene has CDR1 LGHNA and CDR2 YSLEER. The CDR3, as DNA: TGCGCCAGCAGCCAGGGAAGCGGGGATGAGCAGTTCTTC. It codes for CASSQGSGDEQFF.

In its sample, this clone ranks as large. The V gene is TRBV6-5, the J gene TRBJ2-1; D is unclear. CDR3 length: 15 residues. Germline values: CDR1 MNHEY, CDR2 SVGAGI. Trimming removed 3 bases at V and 0 bases at J, with 9 bases between. CDR3 loop: CASSYHPSSYNEQFF. In DNA, the CDR3 is TGTGCCAGCAGTTATCACCCGAGCTCCTACAATGAGCAGTTCTTC.

The genes are TRBV6-5 and TRBJ2-5; 10 bases agree with TRBD2. Germline-derived CDR1 and CDR2 are MNHEY and SVGAGI. V was pared by 6 bases and J by 5 bases, with 9 bases of the junction left unmatched. The CDR3 consists of 15 residues. The CDR3 sequence: CASRTSGTSAETQYF. The CDR3 DNA reads as TGTGCCAGCAGAACCTCCGGGACTAGCGCCGAGACCCAGTACTTC.

The CDR3 coding sequence is TGTGCCAGCAGCACTAGCGGGATGGTGGTGAACACCGGGGAGCTGTTTTTT. It codes for CASSTSGMVVNTGELFF. This chain links TRBV2 with TRBJ2-2; 10 bases map to TRBD2. Germline CDR1 and CDR2: SNHLY and FYNNEI. The CDR3 is 17 amino acids. The trim removed 6 bases at V and 1 base at J, leaving 8 bases unmatched.

The chain joins TRBV27 to TRBJ2-1; 9 nucleotides agree with TRBD1. Germline V gene lookup returns CDR1 MNHEY and CDR2 SMNVEV (reference sequence). The CDR3 covers 16 residues. Trimming removed 1 base from V and 7 bases from J; junction bases left unmatched: 8. CDR3 protein: CASSLLITGGGNEQFF. CDR3 nucleotides: TGTGCCAGCAGTTTATTGATCACAGGGGGCGGGAATGAGCAGTTCTTC.

The chain links TRBV25-1 to TRBJ2-7; unclear D gene. Germline assignment: CDR1 MGHDK and CDR2 SYGVNS. This CDR3 has 12 amino acids. Trimming stripped 4 bases from V and 6 bases from J, with 10 bases between. The CDR3 reads CASSVPGLEQYF. The CDR3 bases are TGTGCCAGCAGTGTCCCGGGCCTCGAGCAGTACTTC.

The chain recombines TRBV25-1 with TRBJ2-5; TRBD2 matches at 11 bases. CDR1 MGHDK and CDR2 SYGVNS come from the germline V gene. The trim removed 1 base at V and 4 bases at J, leaving 11 bases unmatched. The CDR3 covers 18 residues. CDR3 in amino acids: CASSESPPTSGNGETQYF. In nucleotides, the CDR3 is TGTGCCAGCAGTGAATCCCCTCCGACTAGCGGGAACGGAGAGACCCAGTACTTC.

The chain joins TRBV28 to TRBJ2-1; D is ambiguous. Germline V gives CDR1 MDHEN, CDR2 SYDVKM. This CDR3 comprises 14 residues. V shed 6 bases and J shed 6 bases, with 15 bases lying between them. CDR3 loop: CASRTFGDTNEQFF. DNA for the CDR3: TGTGCCAGCAGGACATTCGGTGATACCAATGAGCAGTTCTTC.

Worth noting for this clone: The junction and the germline gene differ at one end; a read error may be behind it. The V gene is TRBV7-9, the J gene TRBJ1-5, with D tentatively TRBD1 (5 bases). Germline CDR1 SEHNR, CDR2 FQNEAQ (reference sequence). The CDR3 has 13 amino acids. The CDR3 protein is CASSLGGNRPQHF. The CDR3 nucleotides read TGTGCCAGCTCCCTTGGGGGGAATCGGCCCCAGCATTTT.

The V gene is TRBV28, the J gene TRBJ1-3; D uncertain. Germline loops: CDR1 MDHEN, CDR2 SYDVKM. V lost 7 bases and J lost 0, with 7 bases in between. This CDR3 is 13 amino acids long. The CDR3 sequence: CASISDSGNTIYF. CDR3 coding DNA: TGTGCCAGCATCTCAGACTCTGGAAACACCATATATTTT.

The chain combines TRBV5-1 with TRBJ2-3, with D tentatively TRBD1 or TRBD2 (6 bases each). Trimming pared 4 bases from V and 0 bases from J, leaving 9 bases between. There are 14 residues in the CDR3. CDR1 and CDR2 from the germline V gene are SGHRS and YFSETQ. Written as DNA, the CDR3 is TGCGCCAGCAGCGGCGGGACAAGCACAGATACGCAGTATTTT. Its translation: CASSGGTSTDTQYF.

Remarks on this clone: Other DNA sequences in this sample translate to the same CDR3. The rearrangement uses TRBV19 and TRBJ2-1; 7 bases are shared with TRBD2. Trimming cost V 1 base and J 4 bases; bases outside gene matches: 4. The germline V gene has CDR1 LNHDA and CDR2 SQIVND (reference sequence). The CDR3 runs to 15 residues. CDR3 protein: CASSIVAGAYNEQFF. In nucleotides, the CDR3 is TGTGCCAGTAGTATAGTGGCGGGAGCGTACAATGAGCAGTTCTTC.

V and J are TRBV2 and TRBJ1-1; TRBD1 might be the D (6 bases). Germline V gives CDR1 SNHLY, CDR2 FYNNEI. V gave up 6 bases and J gave up 5 bases, with 16 bases separating them. The CDR3 runs to 14 residues. CDR3 sequence reads: CASRATDRKTEAFF. As DNA, the CDR3 is TGTGCCAGCAGGGCAACCGACAGGAAGACTGAAGCTTTCTTT.

The chain carries TRBV5-1 and TRBJ1-1; D is unclear. CDR1 is SGHRS and CDR2 is YFSETQ in the germline V gene. This CDR3 comprises 16 residues. With 5 bases removed from V and 1 base from J, the gap between germline ends came to 18 bases. CDR3 protein: CASSYRETWENTEAFF. The DNA of the CDR3 is TGCGCCAGCAGTTATAGGGAGACATGGGAGAACACTGAAGCTTTCTTT. Using reference TRBV5-1 and TRBJ1-1 for the parts outside the CDR3, the full variable domain is KAGVTQTPRYLIKTRGQQVTLSCSPISGHRSVSWYQQTPGQGLQFLFEYFSETQRNKGNFPGRFSGRQFSNSRSEMNVSTLELGDSALYLCASSYRETWENTEAFFGQGTRLTVV.

This chain connects TRBV28 to TRBJ2-2; 14 nucleotides match TRBD2. The CDR3 contains 17 residues. The trim removed 5 bases at V and 3 bases at J, leaving 5 bases unmatched. Looked up from germline, CDR1 is MDHEN and CDR2 is SYDVKM. This CDR3 reads CASSPGLAGVDTGELFF. The CDR3 DNA reads TGTGCCAGCAGTCCGGGACTAGCGGGAGTAGACACCGGGGAGCTGTTTTTT.

The CDR3, as DNA: TGTGCCAGCTCAGGGCGACAGGGCACCGCACTAGCGGGAGTGACCGGGGAGCTGTTTTTT. Residues: CASSGRQGTALAGVTGELFF. The chain carries TRBV18 and TRBJ2-2; 11 bases fit TRBD2. V was pared by 5 bases and J by 5 bases, with 19 bases of the junction left unmatched. This CDR3 is built from 20 residues. Per the germline V gene, CDR1 is KGHSH and CDR2 is LQKENI.